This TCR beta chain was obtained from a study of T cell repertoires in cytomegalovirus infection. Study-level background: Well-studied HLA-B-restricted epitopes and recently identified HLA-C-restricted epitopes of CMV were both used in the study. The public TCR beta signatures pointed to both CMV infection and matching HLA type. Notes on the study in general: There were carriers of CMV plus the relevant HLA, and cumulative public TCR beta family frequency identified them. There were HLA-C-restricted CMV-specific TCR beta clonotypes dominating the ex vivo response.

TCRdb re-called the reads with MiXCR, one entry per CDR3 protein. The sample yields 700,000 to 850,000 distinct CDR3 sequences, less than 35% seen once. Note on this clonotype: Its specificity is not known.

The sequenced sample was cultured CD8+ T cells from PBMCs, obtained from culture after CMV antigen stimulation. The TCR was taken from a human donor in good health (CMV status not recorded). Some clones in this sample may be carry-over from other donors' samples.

CDR3 loop: CASSYAGLAGGRDTQYF. In nucleotides, the CDR3 is TGTGCCAGCAGCTACGCTGGACTAGCGGGGGGTCGAGATACGCAGTATTTT. V and J are TRBV27 and TRBJ2-3, with 14 bases lining up with TRBD2. The CDR3 loop spans 17 amino acids. V lost 6 bases and J lost 5; bases outside the gene matches: 10. Germline CDR1 and CDR2: MNHEY and SMNVEV (reference sequence).